The 14 T cell receptor beta chains reported below all come from one sample, sequenced in a study of identical twins. TCRdb used MiXCR to reprocess the 5' RACE reads, holding one entry per CDR3 protein. Among fewer than 250,000 distinct CDR3 sequences listed, approximately 7.3% were seen once. These data are also associated with another study on yellow fever vaccine responses in identical twins.

Material: CD8+ T cells sorted from blood. The receptor set was obtained from a woman younger than 30 in good health.

This clonotype was seen repeatedly, ten times or more. This chain uses TRBV7-9 with TRBJ2-1; TRBD2 matches 7 bases. CDR1 and CDR2 from the germline V gene are SEHNR and FQNEAQ (reference sequence). The CDR3 has 13 residues. J lost 8 bases, V lost 5 bases, and 6 bases had no gene match. The CDR3 DNA reads as TGTGCCAGCAGCCCGGGACTATCGGATGAGCAGTTCTTC. It encodes CASSPGLSDEQFF.

This clonotype has only a few counts. This chain joins TRBV6-2 or TRBV6-3 and TRBJ2-1; TRBD2 agrees at 14 bases. Germline V gene data show CDR1 as MNHEY and CDR2 as SVGEGT. Trimming took 0 bases from V and 3 from J; bases not matched to a gene: 16. The CDR3 spans 22 residues. This CDR3 reads CASSYSSSPGLAGEANYNEQFF. CDR3 DNA sequence: TGTGCCAGCAGTTACTCGAGTTCTCCGGGACTAGCGGGAGAGGCCAACTACAATGAGCAGTTCTTC.

The sample holds a few counts of this clonotype. The chain couples TRBV2 to TRBJ2-3, with TRBD2 matching over 8 bases. The CDR3 totals 14 residues. Germline V gene lookup returns CDR1 SNHLY and CDR2 FYNNEI. V lost 9 bases and J lost 3; bases outside the gene matches: 8. CDR3 sequence reads: CAREAGEGTDTQYF. The CDR3 DNA reads as TGTGCCAGGGAAGCGGGAGAAGGAACAGATACGCAGTATTTT.

There are many counts of this clonotype. The genes are TRBV7-8 and TRBJ2-5, with no clear D. This CDR3 contains 15 residues. CDR1 and CDR2 (germline): SGHVS, FQNEAQ. V was clipped by 4 bases and J by 4 bases, with 16 bases between them. The CDR3 is CASSYFGQLGETQYF. The CDR3 bases are TGTGCCAGCAGCTACTTCGGGCAGTTGGGAGAGACCCAGTACTTC.

This clonotype was seen many times. The V call is TRBV4-2, the J call TRBJ2-5, with TRBD2 as a possible D gene (6 bases). The CDR3 consists of 16 residues. Germline assignment: CDR1 LGHNA and CDR2 YNFKEQ. Trimming stripped 1 base from V and 1 base from J, with 13 bases between. The CDR3 loop is CASSQGNGGIQETQYF. In nucleotides, the CDR3 is TGTGCCAGCAGCCAAGGAAACGGGGGTATCCAAGAGACCCAGTACTTC.

This clonotype has more than one count but fewer than ten. This chain uses TRBV7-9 with TRBJ2-7; the match to TRBD1 covers 10 bases. Losses at the gene ends were 5 bases for V and 6 bases for J; bases not matched to a gene: 7. The CDR3 totals 14 residues. In germline, CDR1 is SEHNR, CDR2 FQNEAQ (reference sequence). The CDR3 loop reads CASSTGTGDSEQYV. In DNA form, the CDR3 reads TGTGCCAGCAGCACCGGGACAGGGGACTCCGAGCAGTACGTC.

This clonotype was counted ten times or more. CDR3 coding DNA: TGTGCCAGCAGCTTAGTTCTAGCGGGAGGGTACGAGCAGTACTTC. This encodes CASSLVLAGGYEQYF. The rearrangement uses TRBV7-8 and TRBJ2-7, with 12 bases lining up with TRBD2. The length of the CDR3 is 15 residues. With V trimmed by 1 base and J by 4 bases, 2 bases remained unmatched. Germline V gene lookup returns CDR1 SGHVS and CDR2 FQNEAQ.

The chain recombines TRBV5-5 with TRBJ1-1; D call uncertain. V was clipped by 0 bases and J by 8 bases, with 14 bases between them. Germline V gene data show CDR1 as SGHKS and CDR2 as YYEKEE (reference sequence). This CDR3 region has 14 residues. CDR3 bases: TGTGCCAGCAGCTTGGGGATCGGAGTGGTAGAAGCTTTCTTT. It specifies CASSLGIGVVEAFF.

The rearrangement uses TRBV7-3 and TRBJ2-2; D unresolved. CDR1 and CDR2 from the germline V gene are SGHTA and FQGTGA. Trimming stripped 5 bases from V and 2 bases from J, with 15 bases between. The CDR3 loop spans 16 amino acids. CDR3 region: CASSPSTWGNTGELFF. The CDR3 DNA follows: TGTGCCAGCAGCCCTTCGACGTGGGGAAACACCGGGGAGCTGTTTTTT.

This clonotype was detected many times. The chain is built from TRBV2 and TRBJ2-3; 9 nucleotides agree with TRBD2. Trimming removed 1 base from V and 1 base from J; junction bases left unmatched: 3. Germline values: CDR1 SNHLY, CDR2 FYNNEI. CDR3 length: 16 residues. The CDR3 bases are TGTGCCAGCAGTGAAGTGACTAGCGGCCGCACAGATACGCAGTATTTT. Amino acid sequence: CASSEVTSGRTDTQYF.

This chain uses TRBV13 with TRBJ2-3; 9 nucleotides align to TRBD1. The CDR3 loop spans 15 amino acids. Germline V CDR1 and CDR2: PRHDT, FYEKMQ (reference sequence). V trimming: 3 bases; J trimming: 5 bases; junction bases outside the gene matches: 6. This CDR3 is CASSLWDRAGDTQYF. CDR3 coding DNA: TGTGCCAGCAGCTTGTGGGACAGGGCGGGAGATACGCAGTATTTT.

This clonotype was detected many times. This chain connects TRBV28 to TRBJ2-7, with 10 bases fitting TRBD1. The CDR3 spans 12 residues. Germline CDR1 MDHEN, CDR2 SYDVKM. With V trimmed by 8 bases and J by 4 bases, 2 bases remained unmatched. For the CDR3, the DNA is TGTGCCAGCGGGACAGGGGTGTACGAGCAGTACTTC. It translates to CASGTGVYEQYF.

The chain uses TRBV12-3 or TRBV12-4 and TRBJ2-1; TRBD2 might be the D (7 bases). Trimming took off 7 bases at V and 7 bases at J, with 23 bases between the two ends. The CDR3 loop spans 16 amino acids. The CDR3 is CASTYWGGGFSNEQFF. The DNA of the CDR3 is TGTGCCAGCACCTACTGGGGCGGGGGCTTCAGTAATGAGCAGTTCTTC.

In this sample, this clonotype turned up many times. V usage is TRBV29-1 and J usage is TRBJ2-6; no firm D call. Trimming left V 4 bases short and J 1 base short, with 8 bases between. The germline V gene encodes CDR1 SQVTM and CDR2 ANQGSEA. The CDR3 covers 14 residues. The CDR3 region has the DNA TGCAGCGTTGCCCTCCCGTCTGGGGCCAACGTCCTGACTTTC. It translates to CSVALPSGANVLTF.